Below, one T cell receptor (beta chain) is given with its context. This entry belongs to a study of T cell changes during pregnancy in multiple sclerosis. TCRdb keeps only in-frame clones here, not all; method: immunoSEQ multiplex PCR. The repertoire holds approximately 66,000 clones, with about 92% as singletons. The CDR3 loop spans 15 amino acids. The germline gives CDR1 SGHVS, CDR2 FNYEAQ. V was clipped by 6 bases and J by 0 bases, with 15 bases between them. The sequences come from peripheral blood, collected in the third trimester of pregnancy. The rearrangement links TRBV7-6 to TRBJ2-7, with D perhaps matching TRBD2 (6 bases). The TCR comes from a female donor in good health, enrolled as a control in a pregnancy study. Written as DNA, the CDR3 is TGTGCCAGCAGACCATCTAGCGCGAGCTCCTACGAGCAGTACTTC. It translates to CASRPSSASSYEQYF.